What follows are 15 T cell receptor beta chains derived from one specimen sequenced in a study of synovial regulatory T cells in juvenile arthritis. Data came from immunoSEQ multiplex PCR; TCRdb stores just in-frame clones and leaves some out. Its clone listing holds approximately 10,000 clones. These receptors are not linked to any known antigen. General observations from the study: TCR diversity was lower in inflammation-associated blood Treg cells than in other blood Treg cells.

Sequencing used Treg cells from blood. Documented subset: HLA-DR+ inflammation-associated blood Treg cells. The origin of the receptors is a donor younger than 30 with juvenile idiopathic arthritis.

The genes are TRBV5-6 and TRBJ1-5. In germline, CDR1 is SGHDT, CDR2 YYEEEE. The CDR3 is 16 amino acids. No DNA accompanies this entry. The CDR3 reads CASSIWRGNSNQPQHF.

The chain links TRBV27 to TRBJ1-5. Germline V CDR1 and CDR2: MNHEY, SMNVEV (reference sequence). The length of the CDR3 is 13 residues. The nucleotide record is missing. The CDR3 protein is CASSGVANQPQHF.

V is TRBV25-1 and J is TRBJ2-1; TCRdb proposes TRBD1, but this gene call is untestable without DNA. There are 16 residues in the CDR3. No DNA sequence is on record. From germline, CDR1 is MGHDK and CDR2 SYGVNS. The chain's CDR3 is CASSESQGSSYNEQFF.

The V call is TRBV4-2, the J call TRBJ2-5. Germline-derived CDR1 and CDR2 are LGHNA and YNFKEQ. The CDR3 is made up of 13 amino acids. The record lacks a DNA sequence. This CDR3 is CASSQVVGRTQYF.

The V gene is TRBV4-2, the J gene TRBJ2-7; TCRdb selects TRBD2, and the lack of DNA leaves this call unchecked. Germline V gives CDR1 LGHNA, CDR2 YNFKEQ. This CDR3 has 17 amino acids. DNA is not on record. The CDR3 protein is CASSLGTSGGHRYEQYF.

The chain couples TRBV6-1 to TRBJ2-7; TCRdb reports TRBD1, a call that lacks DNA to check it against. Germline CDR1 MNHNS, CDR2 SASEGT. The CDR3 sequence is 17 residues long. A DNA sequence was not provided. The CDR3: CASREQGAGYPSYEQYF.

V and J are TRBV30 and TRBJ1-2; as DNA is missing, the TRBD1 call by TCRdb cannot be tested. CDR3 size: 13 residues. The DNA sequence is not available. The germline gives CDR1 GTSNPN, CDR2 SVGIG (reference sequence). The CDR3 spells CAWSPDSNYGYTF.

The CDR3: CASSFGVSGANVLTF. The chain has TRBV5-6 and TRBJ2-6; no DNA is available, so the TRBD2 call from TCRdb remains unchecked. The CDR3 loop spans 15 amino acids. No DNA is listed. CDR1 is SGHDT, CDR2 YYEEEE, per germline.

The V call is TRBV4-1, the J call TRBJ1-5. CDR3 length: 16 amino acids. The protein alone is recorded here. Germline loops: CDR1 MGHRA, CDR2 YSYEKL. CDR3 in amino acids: CASSQDGGIGNQPQHF.

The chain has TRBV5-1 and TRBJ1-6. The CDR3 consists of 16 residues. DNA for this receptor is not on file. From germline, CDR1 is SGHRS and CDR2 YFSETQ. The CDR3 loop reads CASSLGSLGNNSPLHF.

The CDR3 spells CASSLDAGLNTEAFF. This chain uses TRBV7-8 with TRBJ1-1. CDR1 is SGHVS, CDR2 FQNEAQ, per germline. The CDR3 loop spans 15 amino acids. The DNA is not on file.

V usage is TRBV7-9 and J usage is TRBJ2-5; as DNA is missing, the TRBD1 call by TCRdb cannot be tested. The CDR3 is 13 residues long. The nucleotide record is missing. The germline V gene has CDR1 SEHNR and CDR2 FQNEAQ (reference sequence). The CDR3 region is CASSATGQETQYF.

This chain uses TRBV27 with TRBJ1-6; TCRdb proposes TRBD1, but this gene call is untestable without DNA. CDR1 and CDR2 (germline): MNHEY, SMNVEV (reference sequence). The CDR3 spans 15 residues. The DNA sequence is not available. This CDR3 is CASSTPTGTNSPLHF.

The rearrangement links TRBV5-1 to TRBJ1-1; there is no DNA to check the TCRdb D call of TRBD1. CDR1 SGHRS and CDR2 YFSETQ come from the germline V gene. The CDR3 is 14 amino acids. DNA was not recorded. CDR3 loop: CASSPGHMNTEAFF.

The CDR3 sequence: CSVDPGLADTQYF. The rearrangement links TRBV29-1 to TRBJ2-3; there is no DNA to check the TCRdb D call of TRBD2. Germline CDR1 and CDR2: SQVTM and ANQGSEA. The CDR3 has 13 amino acids. No DNA was logged.